What follows describes a single T cell receptor (beta chain). Its specific antigen is unknown. No base quality values were provided; no much bigger clone lies one nucleotide off. The entry originates in a study of blood T cells in healthy people across ages (dated by TCRdb to the mid-2010s). A note on the overall study: In model experiments, template switching captured about one uniquely barcoded TCR beta cDNA molecule for every two T cells. The study measured age-related changes in TCR beta repertoire diversity using deep sequencing normalized with unique cDNA molecular identifiers. The donors were divided into four age groups: young (average approximately 17 years), middle-aged (around 37), aged (roughly 66) and long-lived (roughly 88). To avoid experimental bias, donors of different ages were spread randomly across the sequencing lanes. The study analyzed two additional independent replicas of 1 million unique cDNA reads from the same blood draw for two donors, one aged 18 to 29 and one aged 80 or older. Broader findings and caveats from the paper: Donor CMV infection status was unknown, potentially confounding age-related changes in expanded clonotypes. A strong correlation was found between observed TCR beta diversity and the percentage of naive T cells measured by flow cytometry. Observed TCR beta diversity per million T cells fell roughly linearly with age, and a significant reduction was already apparent by age roughly 40. Estimates of total diversity from one million sequenced T cells were regarded as lower bounds and underestimates. Conclusive comparison of naive and antigen-experienced compartments was prevented by the profiling of bulk unsorted PBMCs. Compared with the aged group, the long-lived group had more naive CD4+ T cells, fewer expanded clones and increased TCR diversity, a pattern suggesting age selection.

The roughly 39 donors, aged about 6 to 100 years, were systemically healthy Caucasian individuals from Russia. Around 10 milliliters of peripheral blood were drawn from each donor into EDTA-treated Vacutainer tubes. Ficoll-Paque density-gradient centrifugation was used to isolate PBMCs, with at least 7 million per sample. Trizol reagent was used to extract total RNA from the PBMCs, yielding at least 5 micrograms per sample. Naive CD45RAhigh/CD27high T cell percentages were measured by flow cytometry on a PBMC aliquot from every donor. Library construction relied on 5' RACE. A second roughly 7 to 11 cycle PCR used a sample-barcoded 5' primer and a J-beta primer mix. A template-switch 5' adaptor carrying 12 random nucleotides introduced a unique molecular identifier onto each TCR beta cDNA molecule. At least 2.5 million CDR3-containing paired-end reads were obtained from each sample. First-strand cDNA was synthesized from all RNA with the Mint cDNA synthesis kit, primed by a TRBC-specific oligonucleotide. After uracil-DNA glycosylase treatment, a first 18-cycle PCR used universal primers M1SS and BC2_uni_R on all cDNA. Under the source paper's analysis protocol: Each sample was normalized by randomly selecting 1 million high-quality reads, each carrying a distinct molecular identifier. Instead of being binned into consensus sequences, reads with shared molecular identifiers were discarded. MiTCR, with a Q25 quality threshold and the strictest error-elimination algorithm, was used for CDR3 identification, clonotype clustering and error correction. A nonparametric unseen species model with Euler transformation was used to estimate a lower bound on total TCR beta diversity. Clones were called with MiXCR by TCRdb after fastp trimmed the public reads at Q25, and only in-frame beta chains were retained. Here each entry gathers all rows of one CDR3 protein and keeps the most common genes and DNA. These V and J calls derive from TCRdb rather than the authors' analysis. In all, the sample holds fewer than 2 million distinct CDR3 sequences, and approximately 40% of those were seen once. The ten largest clones represent roughly 24% of the sample.

This TCR came from a human donor in good health. The sample comprised blood.

The CDR3 has the sequence CASSFNRGTGNRTISTDTQYF. In nucleotide form, the sequence is TGTGCCAGCAGTTTTAATCGCGGGACAGGGAATCGGACTATAAGCACAGATACGCAGTATTTT. Recombination joined TRBV12-3 or TRBV12-4 with TRBJ2-3; a stretch of 9 junction bases matches TRBD1. The V end gives up 3 bases and the J end 0 bases, leaving 19 bases in the junction not matched to a gene. From cysteine to phenylalanine, the CDR3 is 21 amino acids long. Of all the DNA, just the CDR3 is kept, 63 bases in frame from base 1.